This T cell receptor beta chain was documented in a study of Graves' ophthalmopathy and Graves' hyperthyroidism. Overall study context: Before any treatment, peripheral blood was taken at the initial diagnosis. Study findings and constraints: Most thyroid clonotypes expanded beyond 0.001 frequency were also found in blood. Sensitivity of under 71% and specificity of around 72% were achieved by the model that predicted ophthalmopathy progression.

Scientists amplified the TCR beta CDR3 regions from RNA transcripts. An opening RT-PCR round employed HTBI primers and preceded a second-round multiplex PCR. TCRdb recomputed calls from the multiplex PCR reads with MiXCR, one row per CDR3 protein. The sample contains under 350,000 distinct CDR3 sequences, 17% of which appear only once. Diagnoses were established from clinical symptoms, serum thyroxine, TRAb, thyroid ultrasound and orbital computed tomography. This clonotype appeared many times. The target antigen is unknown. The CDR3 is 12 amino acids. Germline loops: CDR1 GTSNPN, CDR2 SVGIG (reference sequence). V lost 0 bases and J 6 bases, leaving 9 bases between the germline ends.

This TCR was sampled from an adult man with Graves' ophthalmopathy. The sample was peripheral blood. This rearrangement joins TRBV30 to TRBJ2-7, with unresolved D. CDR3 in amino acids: CAWSVQLGEQYF. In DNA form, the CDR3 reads TGTGCCTGGAGTGTACAGCTCGGCGAGCAGTACTTC.